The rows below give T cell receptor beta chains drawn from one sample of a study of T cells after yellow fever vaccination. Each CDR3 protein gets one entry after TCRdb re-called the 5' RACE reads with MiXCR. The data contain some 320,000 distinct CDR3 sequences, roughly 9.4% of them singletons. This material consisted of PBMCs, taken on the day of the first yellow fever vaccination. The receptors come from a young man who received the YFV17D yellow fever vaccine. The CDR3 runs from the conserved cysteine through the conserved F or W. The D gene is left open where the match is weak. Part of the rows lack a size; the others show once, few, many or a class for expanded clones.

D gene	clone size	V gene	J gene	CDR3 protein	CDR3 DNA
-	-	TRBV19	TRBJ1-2	CASSSADGLGGYTF	TGTGCCAGTAGTTCGGCAGACGGCCTGGGGGGCTACACCTTC
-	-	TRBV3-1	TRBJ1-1	CASSQSVKANTEAFF	TGTGCCAGCAGCCAAAGCGTAAAAGCGAACACTGAAGCTTTCTTT
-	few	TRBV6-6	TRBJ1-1	CASRPNTEAFF	TGTGCCAGCCGGCCCAACACTGAAGCTTTCTTT
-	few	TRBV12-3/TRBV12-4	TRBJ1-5	CASSPQTMNQPQHF	TGTGCCAGCAGTCCCCAGACCATGAATCAGCCCCAGCATTTT
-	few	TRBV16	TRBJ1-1	CASSPQEAEAFF	TGTGCCAGCAGCCCCCAGGAGGCTGAAGCTTTCTTT
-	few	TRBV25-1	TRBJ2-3	CASSEYRAADTQYF	TGTGCCAGCAGTGAATATCGGGCCGCAGATACGCAGTATTTT
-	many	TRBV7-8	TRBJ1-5	CASSLAANYYQPQHF	TGTGCCAGCAGCTTAGCGGCCAATTACTATCAGCCCCAGCATTTT
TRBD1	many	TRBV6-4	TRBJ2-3	CASSGTGGTDTQYF	TGTGCCAGCAGTGGGACAGGGGGCACAGATACGCAGTATTTT
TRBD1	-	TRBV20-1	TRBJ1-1	CSARDIGTDGLNTEAFF	TGCAGTGCTAGAGATATAGGGACAGACGGCTTGAACACTGAAGCTTTCTTT
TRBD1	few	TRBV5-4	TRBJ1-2	CASSLVAIRGSSGYTF	TGTGCCAGCAGCTTGGTAGCTATCAGGGGGTCGTCTGGCTACACCTTC
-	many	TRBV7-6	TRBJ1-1	CASQGHQNTEAFF	TGTGCCAGTCAGGGACACCAGAACACTGAAGCTTTCTTT
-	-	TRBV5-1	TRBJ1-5	CASREGPMDNQPQHF	TGCGCCAGCAGAGAGGGCCCCATGGACAATCAGCCCCAGCATTTT
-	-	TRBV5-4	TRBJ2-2	CASSQGTARTGELFF	TGTGCCAGCAGCCAAGGGACCGCAAGAACCGGGGAGCTGTTTTTT
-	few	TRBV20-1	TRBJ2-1	CSADHLHYEQFF	TGCAGTGCTGACCATCTCCACTATGAGCAGTTCTTC
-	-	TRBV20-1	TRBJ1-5	CSARPREANQPQHF	TGCAGTGCTAGACCCAGGGAGGCCAATCAGCCCCAGCATTTT
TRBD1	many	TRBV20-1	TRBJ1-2	CSARDRQGAFNYGYTF	TGCAGTGCTAGAGATCGGCAGGGGGCGTTTAACTATGGCTACACCTTC
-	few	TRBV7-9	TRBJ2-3	CASSPPGDTDTQYF	TGTGCCAGCAGCCCTCCGGGCGACACAGATACGCAGTATTTT
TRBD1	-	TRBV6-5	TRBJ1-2	CASRDRGYGYTF	TGTGCCAGCCGGGACAGGGGATATGGCTACACCTTC
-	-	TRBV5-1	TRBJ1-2	CASSLLSASGYTF	TGCGCCAGCAGCTTGTTATCCGCTAGTGGCTACACCTTC
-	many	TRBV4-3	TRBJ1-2	CASSRTPGEGKYGYTF	TGCGCCAGCAGCCGAACTCCCGGGGAAGGGAAATATGGCTACACCTTC
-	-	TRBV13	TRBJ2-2	CASSTANPTVSMNTGELFF	TGTGCCAGCAGCACCGCCAACCCGACCGTCTCAATGAACACCGGGGAGCTGTTTTTT
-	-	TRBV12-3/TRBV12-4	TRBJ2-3	CASSSWSTDTQYF	TGTGCCAGCAGCTCATGGAGCACAGATACGCAGTATTTT
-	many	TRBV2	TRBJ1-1	CASSPPGRYTEAFF	TGTGCCAGCAGCCCCCCCGGACGGTACACTGAAGCTTTCTTT
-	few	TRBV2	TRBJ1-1	CASTSGAADTEAFF	TGTGCCAGCACTTCAGGGGCCGCGGACACTGAAGCTTTCTTT
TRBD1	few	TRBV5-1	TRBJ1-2	CASSHTGGGNYGYTF	TGCGCCAGCAGCCATACAGGGGGCGGGAACTATGGCTACACCTTC
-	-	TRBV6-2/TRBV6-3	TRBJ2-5	CASSYRIRETQYF	TGTGCCAGCAGTTACCGGATTAGAGAGACCCAGTACTTC
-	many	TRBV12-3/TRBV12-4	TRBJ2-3	CASSFPGTDTQYF	TGTGCCAGCAGTTTCCCAGGCACAGATACGCAGTATTTT
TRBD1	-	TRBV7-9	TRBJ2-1	CASSSGQGSNNEQFF	TGTGCCAGCAGCTCCGGACAGGGTAGTAACAATGAGCAGTTCTTC
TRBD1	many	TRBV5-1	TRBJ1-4	CASSLGDRGSGEKLFF	TGCGCCAGCAGCTTGGGAGACAGGGGGTCTGGTGAAAAACTGTTTTTT
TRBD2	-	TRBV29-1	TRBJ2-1	CSVEGLGTSGVGEPKSSYNEQFF	TGCAGCGTTGAAGGGTTAGGGACTAGCGGGGTCGGAGAGCCTAAGAGCTCCTACAATGAGCAGTTCTTC
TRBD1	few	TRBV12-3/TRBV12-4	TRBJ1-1	CASSTRQGAIPEAFF	TGTGCCAGCAGTACGAGACAGGGGGCGATCCCTGAAGCTTTCTTT
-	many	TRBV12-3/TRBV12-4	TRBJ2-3	CASGSRIDTQYF	TGTGCCAGCGGGTCCCGGATAGATACGCAGTATTTT
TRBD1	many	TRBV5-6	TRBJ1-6	CASSPLGQGNSPLHF	TGTGCCAGCAGCCCACTCGGACAGGGAAATTCACCCCTCCACTTT
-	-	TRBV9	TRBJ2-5	CASSGGDQETQYF	TGTGCCAGCAGCGGCGGGGATCAAGAGACCCAGTACTTC
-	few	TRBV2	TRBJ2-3	CASSEYGGVSTDTQYF	TGTGCCAGCAGTGAATATGGCGGGGTTAGCACAGATACGCAGTATTTT
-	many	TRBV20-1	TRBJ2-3	CSARGHTQYF	TGCAGTGCTAGAGGACATACGCAGTATTTT
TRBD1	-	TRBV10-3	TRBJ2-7	CAIAEQGATYEQYF	TGTGCCATCGCGGAACAGGGGGCGACCTACGAGCAGTACTTC
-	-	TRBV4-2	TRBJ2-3	CASSQGLDFSTDTQYF	TGTGCCAGCAGCCAAGGATTGGACTTTAGCACAGATACGCAGTATTTT
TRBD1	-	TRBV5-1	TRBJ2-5	CASSSGGAEETQYF	TGCGCCAGCAGCTCAGGGGGCGCGGAGGAGACCCAGTACTTC
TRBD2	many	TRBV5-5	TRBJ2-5	CASSLNSGGAETQYF	TGTGCCAGCAGCTTGAATAGCGGGGGGGCCGAGACCCAGTACTTC
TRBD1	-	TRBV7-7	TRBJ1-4	CASSLEGRGREKLFF	TGTGCCAGCAGCTTAGAGGGCAGGGGGCGAGAAAAACTGTTTTTT
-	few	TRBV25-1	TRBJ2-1	CASSELRGSSYNEQFF	TGTGCCAGCAGTGAATTGAGGGGGAGCTCCTACAATGAGCAGTTCTTC
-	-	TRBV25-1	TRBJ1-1	CASSGQGMRTEAFF	TGTGCCAGCAGTGGGCAGGGGATGAGGACTGAAGCTTTCTTT
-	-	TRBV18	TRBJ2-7	CASSPRRLVSHEQYF	TGTGCCAGCTCACCAAGGCGACTAGTATCCCACGAGCAGTACTTC
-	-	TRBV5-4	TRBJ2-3	CAVQGARTDTQYF	TGTGCCGTCCAGGGCGCCCGCACAGATACGCAGTATTTT
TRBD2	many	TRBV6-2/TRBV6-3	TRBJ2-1	CASDTSGGAPNEQFF	TGTGCCAGCGATACTAGCGGGGGGGCCCCAAATGAGCAGTTCTTC
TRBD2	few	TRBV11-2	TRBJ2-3	CASSFRTSGPSDTQYF	TGTGCCAGCAGCTTTAGGACTAGCGGGCCCTCAGATACGCAGTATTTT
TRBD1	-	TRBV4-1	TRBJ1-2	CASSHEPGTGYNGYTF	TGCGCCAGCAGCCATGAACCGGGGACAGGGTACAATGGCTACACCTTC
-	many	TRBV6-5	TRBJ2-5	CASSYSQAGLHGETQYF	TGTGCCAGCAGTTATTCACAGGCGGGATTGCATGGAGAGACCCAGTACTTC
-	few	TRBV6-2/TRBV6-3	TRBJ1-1	CASSFSAQPNTEAFF	TGTGCCAGCAGTTTTTCGGCTCAACCAAACACTGAAGCTTTCTTT
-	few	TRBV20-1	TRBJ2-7	CSASTGTGSYEQYF	TGCAGTGCTAGTACCGGGACGGGTTCCTACGAGCAGTACTTC
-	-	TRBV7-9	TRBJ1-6	CASSSVQDSPLHF	TGTGCCAGCAGCTCAGTACAGGATTCACCCCTCCACTTT
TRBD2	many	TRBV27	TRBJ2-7	CASSLLAGANYEQYF	TGTGCCAGCAGTTTGCTAGCGGGGGCCAACTACGAGCAGTACTTC